The text below deals with one T cell receptor beta chain. V was trimmed by 1 base and J by 5 bases, leaving 12 bases between them. CDR1 is LNHNV and CDR2 is YYDKDF in the germline V gene (reference sequence). The CDR3 loop spans 15 amino acids. The data were taken from a study of blood T cell repertoires in COVID-19. At the level of the study: Donors in the United States, Italy and Spain gave samples during acute or convalescent COVID-19. Sources were T cells, B-cell-depleted T cells, or PBMCs; the material itself was cDNA or gDNA.

Original methodology: Amplification from reference gene primers served as the basis for estimated nucleated cell counts. The table came from immunoSEQ multiplex PCR; TCRdb's copy has only in-frame clones and leaves some out. Clonal size and the V and J genes are those of that table, whereas D and trimming came from the DNA. Of roughly 30,000 clones in the sample, roughly 84% are singletons; the top ten hold approximately 9.4%. Sequencing input: peripheral blood. The clonotype comes from an older man with active COVID-19. V gene TRBV15 combines with J gene TRBJ2-1; possibly TRBD2 for D (6 bases). CDR3: CATSRAPREDNEQFF. DNA of the CDR3: TGTGCCACCAGCAGAGCGCCCAGGGAGGACAATGAGCAGTTCTTC.